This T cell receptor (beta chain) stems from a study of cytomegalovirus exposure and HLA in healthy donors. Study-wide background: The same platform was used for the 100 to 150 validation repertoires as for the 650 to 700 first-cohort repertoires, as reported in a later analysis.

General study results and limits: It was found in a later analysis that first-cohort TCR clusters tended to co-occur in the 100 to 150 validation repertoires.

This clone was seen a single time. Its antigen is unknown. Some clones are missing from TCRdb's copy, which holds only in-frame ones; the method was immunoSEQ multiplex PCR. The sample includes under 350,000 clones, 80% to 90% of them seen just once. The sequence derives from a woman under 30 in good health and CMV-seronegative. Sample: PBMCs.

The CDR3: CASNPGHPNNSPLHF. The DNA of the CDR3 is TGTGCCAGCAACCCAGGCCACCCAAATAATTCACCCCTCCACTTT. The V and J genes are TRBV5-6 and TRBJ1-6; D unclear. CDR1 SGHDT and CDR2 YYEEEE come from the germline V gene. The V end was cut by 6 bases, the J end by 5 bases, with 15 bases between. The CDR3 is made up of 15 amino acids.